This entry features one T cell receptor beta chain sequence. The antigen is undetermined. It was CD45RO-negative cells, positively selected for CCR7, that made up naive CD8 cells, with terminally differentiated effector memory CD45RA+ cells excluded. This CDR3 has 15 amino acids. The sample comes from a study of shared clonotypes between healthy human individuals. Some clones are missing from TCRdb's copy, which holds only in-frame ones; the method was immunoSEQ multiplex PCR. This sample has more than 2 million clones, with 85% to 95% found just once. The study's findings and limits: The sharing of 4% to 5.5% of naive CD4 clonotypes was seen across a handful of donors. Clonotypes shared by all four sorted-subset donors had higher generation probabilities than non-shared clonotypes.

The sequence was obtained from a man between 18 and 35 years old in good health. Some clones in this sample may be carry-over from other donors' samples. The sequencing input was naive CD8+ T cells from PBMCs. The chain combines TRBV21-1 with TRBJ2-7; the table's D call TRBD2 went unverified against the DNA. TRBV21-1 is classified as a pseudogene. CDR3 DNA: TGTGCCAGCACCAGAGGGCTCCACCCCTCCTACGAGCAGTACTTC. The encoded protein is CASTRGLHPSYEQYF.